This TCR beta chain was captured in a study of shared clonotypes between healthy human individuals. The repertoire was sequenced with immunoSEQ multiplex PCR; TCRdb's copy has only in-frame clones and lacks some. Seen here are about 2.1 million clones, around 95% observed once, and the top ten hold around 1.7%. Positively selected for CCR7, the CD45RO-negative cells used as naive CD8 cells excluded terminally differentiated effector memory CD45RA+ cells. The V and J ends lost 5 bases and 8 bases respectively, with 21 bases between them. Germline V gene lookup returns CDR1 MNHEY and CDR2 SMNVEV (reference sequence). CDR3 size: 16 residues.

This chain uses TRBV27 with TRBJ1-4, with D possibly TRBD1 on 5 matching bases. This TCR was recovered from a young man in good health. Some clones in this sample may be carry-over from other donors' samples. The sample was naive CD8+ T cells from PBMCs. The chain's CDR3 is CASSLITTAGEEKLFF. In DNA form, the CDR3 reads TGTGCCAGCAGTCTCATAACAACGGCGGGGGAGGAAAAACTGTTTTTT. Looking up the rest from reference TRBV27 and TRBJ1-4 gives the full variable domain: EAQVTQNPRYLITVTGKKLTVTCSQNMNHEYMSWYRQDPGLGLRQIYYSMNVEVTDKGDVPEGYKVSRKEKRNFPLILESPSPNQTSLYFCASSLITTAGEEKLFFGSGTQLSVL.